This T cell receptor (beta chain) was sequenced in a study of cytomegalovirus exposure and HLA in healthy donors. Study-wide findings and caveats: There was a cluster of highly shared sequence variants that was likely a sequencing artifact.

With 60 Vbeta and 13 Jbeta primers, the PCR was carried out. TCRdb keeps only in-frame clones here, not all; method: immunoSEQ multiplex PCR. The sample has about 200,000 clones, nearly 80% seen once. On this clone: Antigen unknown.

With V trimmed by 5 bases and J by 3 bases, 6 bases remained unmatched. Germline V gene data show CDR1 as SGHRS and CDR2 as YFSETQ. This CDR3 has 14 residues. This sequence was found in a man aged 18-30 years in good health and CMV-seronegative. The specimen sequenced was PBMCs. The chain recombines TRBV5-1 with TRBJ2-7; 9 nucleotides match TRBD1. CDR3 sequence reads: CASSPGTGHYEQYF. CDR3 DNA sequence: TGCGCCAGCAGTCCCGGGACAGGGCACTACGAGCAGTACTTC.